These 17 T cell receptor beta chains were sequenced from one sample in a study of T cell clonotyping in hematopoietic cell transplantation. Time point: recipient sample about 28 days before transplant, after cytoreduction. The table came from immunoSEQ multiplex PCR; TCRdb's copy has only in-frame clones and leaves some out. The sample consists of around 45,000 clones, approximately 82% of them appearing once. The sequencing here drew on peripheral blood mononuclear cells, taken before stem cell transplant. These receptors originate from a man between 60 and 75 years old with myelodysplastic syndrome. Some clones in this sample may be carry-over from other donors' samples.

The CDR3 sequence: CASSLGSGGPTDTQYF. Written as DNA, the CDR3 is TGTGCCAGCAGCTTAGGGTCCGGGGGGCCCACAGATACGCAGTATTTT. This rearrangement joins TRBV11-2 to TRBJ2-3, with D perhaps matching TRBD2 (7 bases). The CDR3 is 16 residues long. The germline V gene has CDR1 SGHAT and CDR2 FQNNGV. Trimming took off 1 base at V and 2 bases at J, with 13 bases between the two ends.

This chain links TRBV2 with TRBJ2-3, with 7 nucleotides matching TRBD1. In germline, CDR1 is SNHLY, CDR2 FYNNEI. Losses at the gene ends were 4 bases for V and 4 bases for J; bases not matched to a gene: 8. This CDR3 comprises 15 residues. In DNA form, the CDR3 reads TGTGCCAGCAGTGTTCCTCAGGGGGACGCAGATACGCAGTATTTT. Its translation is CASSVPQGDADTQYF.

J is TRBJ2-5 and V is TRBV5-1; D might be TRBD1 (6 bases). The V end lost 0 bases, the J end lost 5 bases, and 8 bases lay between the germline ends. Germline values: CDR1 SGHRS, CDR2 YFSETQ. The length of the CDR3 is 13 residues. The chain's CDR3 is CASSLGTGETQYF. For the CDR3, the DNA is TGCGCCAGCAGCTTGGGTACAGGGGAGACCCAGTACTTC.

This chain connects TRBV30 to TRBJ1-4; a possible D gene is TRBD1 (5 bases). Looked up from germline, CDR1 is GTSNPN and CDR2 is SVGIG (reference sequence). CDR3 length: 14 amino acids. V was shortened by 0 bases and J by 3 bases, with 8 bases between the two germline ends. This chain's CDR3 is CAWSVRGANEKLFF. CDR3 sequence (DNA): TGTGCCTGGAGTGTACGGGGGGCTAATGAAAAACTGTTTTTT.

Turning to this clone: One end of the junction is discordant with germline, which a read error may explain. The V gene is TRBV7-7, the J gene TRBJ1-1, with D possibly TRBD1 on 6 matching bases. The CDR3 has 16 residues. CDR1 is SSHAT and CDR2 is FNYEAQ in the germline V gene (reference sequence). The CDR3 reads CASSPLWGTLDTEAFF. In nucleotides, the CDR3 is TGTGCTAGCAGCCCGCTGTGGGGGACATTAGACACTGAAGCTTTCTTT.

This chain uses TRBV5-1 with TRBJ1-4, with D perhaps TRBD1 (5 bases). From germline, CDR1 is SGHRS and CDR2 YFSETQ. The CDR3 consists of 14 residues. V dropped 5 bases and J dropped 5 bases, with 13 bases sitting between them. The CDR3 coding sequence is TGCGCCAGCAGTCAAGGGGACGCGAATGAAAAACTGTTTTTT. Amino acid sequence: CASSQGDANEKLFF.

This sequence joins TRBV9 and TRBJ2-3; TRBD1 matches at 10 bases. Per the germline V gene, CDR1 is SGDLS and CDR2 is YYNGEE. Trimming took 3 bases from V and 8 from J; bases not matched to a gene: 18. CDR3 size: 18 residues. CDR3 in amino acids: CASSAPIWDRGGVFTQYF. CDR3 sequence (DNA): TGTGCCAGCAGCGCTCCGATATGGGACAGGGGAGGGGTATTTACGCAGTATTTT.

The chain recombines TRBV10-3 with TRBJ2-7; D may be TRBD1 (6 bases). CDR1 and CDR2 (germline): ENHRY, SYGVKD. V shed 6 bases and J shed 3 bases, with 15 bases lying between them. The CDR3 runs to 14 residues. The CDR3 sequence: CAISRDRSGYEQYF. CDR3 nucleotides: TGTGCCATCAGCCGTGACAGGAGCGGCTACGAGCAGTACTTC.

This clone has a handful of counts. The V call is TRBV9, the J call TRBJ2-5, with a weak D call TRBD2 (5 bases). The length of the CDR3 is 15 residues. The V end was cut by 0 bases, the J end by 6 bases, with 15 bases between. Germline V gives CDR1 SGDLS, CDR2 YYNGEE. CDR3 sequence (DNA): TGTGCCAGCAGCGTAGGGAGCGGCCACGGGAAGACCCAGTACTTC. It is translated as CASSVGSGHGKTQYF.

The CDR3, as DNA: TGTGCCAGCAGCCCCCCGGGAGACCAAGAGACCCAGTACTTC. The encoded protein is CASSPPGDQETQYF. This chain links TRBV28 with TRBJ2-5; possibly TRBD2 for D (6 bases). In germline, CDR1 is MDHEN, CDR2 SYDVKM. Trimming left V 6 bases short and J 0 bases short, with 11 bases between. The CDR3 is 14 amino acids.

The rearrangement uses TRBV5-1 and TRBJ2-2, with 14 bases lining up with TRBD2. Losses at the gene ends were 0 bases for V and 6 bases for J; bases not matched to a gene: 4. This CDR3 has 17 amino acids. Germline V CDR1 and CDR2: SGHRS, YFSETQ. The CDR3 nucleotides read TGCGCCAGCAGCTTGGCGGGACTAGCGGGGGTAGCCGGGGAGCTGTTTTTT. Protein product: CASSLAGLAGVAGELFF. Looking up the rest from reference TRBV5-1 and TRBJ2-2 gives the full variable domain: KAGVTQTPRYLIKTRGQQVTLSCSPISGHRSVSWYQQTPGQGLQFLFEYFSETQRNKGNFPGRFSGRQFSNSRSEMNVSTLELGDSALYLCASSLAGLAGVAGELFFGEGSRLTVL.

The CDR3 sequence: CASSTYQQGAEAFF. The CDR3 nucleotides read TGTGCCAGTAGTACGTACCAACAGGGCGCCGAAGCTTTCTTT. V is TRBV19 and J is TRBJ1-1, with D tentatively TRBD1 (6 bases). The CDR3 runs to 14 residues. Germline loops: CDR1 LNHDA, CDR2 SQIVND (reference sequence). Trimming pared 4 bases from V and 8 bases from J, leaving 17 bases between. Combining the CDR3 with reference TRBV19 and TRBJ1-1 gives the whole variable domain DGGITQSPKYLFRKEGQNVTLSCEQNLNHDAMYWYRQDPGQGLRLIYYSQIVNDFQKGDIAEGYSVSREKKESFPLTVTSAQKNPTAFYLCASSTYQQGAEAFFGQGTRLTVV.

The chain uses TRBV15 and TRBJ1-5; D uncertain. Germline assignment: CDR1 LNHNV and CDR2 YYDKDF (reference sequence). Trimming left V 1 base short and J 3 bases short, with 4 bases between. This CDR3 spans 13 amino acids. The CDR3 DNA sequence: TGTGCCACCAGCAGAGGGCTCAATCAGCCCCAGCATTTT. Translation: CATSRGLNQPQHF.

This rearrangement joins TRBV20-1 to TRBJ1-1; unclear D gene. Germline-derived CDR1 and CDR2 are DFQATT and SNEGSKA (reference sequence). V lost 5 bases and J lost 1, with 5 bases in between. CDR3 length equals 11 residues. CDR3 in DNA: TGCAGTGCTCGGGGGAACACTGAAGCTTTCTTT. It specifies CSARGNTEAFF.

This clone was seen just once. CDR3 region: CAISAQGVTGELFF. The CDR3 DNA reads as TGTGCCATCTCAGCACAGGGGGTAACCGGGGAGCTGTTTTTT. The V and J genes are TRBV10-3 and TRBJ2-2; the match to TRBD1 covers 8 bases. J gave up 5 bases and V 8 bases, and 7 bases lay outside the gene matches. This CDR3 has 14 residues. The germline gives CDR1 ENHRY, CDR2 SYGVKD.

The J gene is TRBJ2-3, the V gene TRBV4-2; 16 nucleotides agree with TRBD2. Trimming at V came to 2 bases and at J to 6 bases, leaving 8 bases not matched to a gene. CDR1 and CDR2 from the germline V gene are LGHNA and YNFKEQ. CDR3 size: 18 residues. The CDR3 sequence is CASSQLGLAGGFTDTQYF. The CDR3 DNA is TGTGCCAGCAGCCAATTGGGACTAGCGGGGGGGTTTACCGATACGCAGTATTTT.

The gene calls are TRBV25-1 and TRBJ1-2; no firm D call. The CDR3 consists of 14 residues. V gave up 1 base and J gave up 7 bases, with 13 bases separating them. Germline V gives CDR1 MGHDK, CDR2 SYGVNS. CDR3 protein: CASSELSGTAGYTF. The CDR3 DNA reads as TGTGCCAGCAGTGAATTATCGGGAACGGCTGGCTACACCTTC.